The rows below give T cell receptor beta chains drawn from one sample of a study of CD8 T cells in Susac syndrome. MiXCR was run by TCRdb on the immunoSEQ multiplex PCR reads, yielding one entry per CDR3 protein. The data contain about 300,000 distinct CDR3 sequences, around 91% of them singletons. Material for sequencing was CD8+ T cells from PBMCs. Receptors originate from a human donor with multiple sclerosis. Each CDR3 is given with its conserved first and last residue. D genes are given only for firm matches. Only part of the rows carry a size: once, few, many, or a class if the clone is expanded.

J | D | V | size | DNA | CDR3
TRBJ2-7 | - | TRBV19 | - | TGTGCCAGTAGCGTAGACGGGACATCCTCCTACGAGCAGTACTTC | CASSVDGTSSYEQYF
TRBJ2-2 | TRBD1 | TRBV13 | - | TGTGCCAGCAGCACCAAGTTGGGACAGGGATCGAACACCGGGGAGCTGTTTTTT | CASSTKLGQGSNTGELFF
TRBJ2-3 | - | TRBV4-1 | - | TGCGCCAGCAGCCAAGTTAAGGGAATGACAGATACGCAGTATTTT | CASSQVKGMTDTQYF
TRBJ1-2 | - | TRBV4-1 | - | TGCGCCAGCAGCCCTAATCTGGGATTGATTCGGGTTTATGGCTACACCTTC | CASSPNLGLIRVYGYTF
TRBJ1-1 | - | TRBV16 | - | TGTGCCAGCAGCCAGATGGTGGAGGGGGTGAAAACTGAAGCTTTCTTT | CASSQMVEGVKTEAFF
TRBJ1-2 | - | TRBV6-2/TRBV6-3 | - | TGTGCCAGCAGTTACTCTTTGGACAGACCCTTAGATGGCTACACCTTC | CASSYSLDRPLDGYTF
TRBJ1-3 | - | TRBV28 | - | TGTGCCAGCAGCCCGGTTGGACAGACCTTTAGAAACACCATATATTTT | CASSPVGQTFRNTIYF
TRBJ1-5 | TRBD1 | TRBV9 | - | TGTGCCAGCAGCGTGGGACAGGCCTATCAGCCCCAGCATTTT | CASSVGQAYQPQHF
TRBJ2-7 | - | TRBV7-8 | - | TGTGCCAGCAGCCCATCCGGGACTCGGGAGCAGTACTTC | CASSPSGTREQYF
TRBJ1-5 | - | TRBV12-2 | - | TGTGCAAGTCGCCCCCTTCGAGGGACAGGGGGCAACTCGGGCAATCAGCCCCAGCATTTT | CASRPLRGTGGNSGNQPQHF
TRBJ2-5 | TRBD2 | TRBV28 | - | TGTGCCAGCAGTCAGTATAGCGGGGGGCCAGAGACCCAGTACTTC | CASSQYSGGPETQYF
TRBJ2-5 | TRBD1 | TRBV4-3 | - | TGCGCCAGCAGCCAAGATAGGGGGCTAGGGGAGACCCAGTACTTC | CASSQDRGLGETQYF
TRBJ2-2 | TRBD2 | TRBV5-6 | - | TGTGCCAGCAGGTTAAGCGGGAGCACCGGGGAGCTGTTTTTT | CASRLSGSTGELFF
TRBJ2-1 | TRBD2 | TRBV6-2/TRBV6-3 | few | TGTGCCAGCAGTTACGGACTAGCGGGTAGAGATGAGCAGTTCTTC | CASSYGLAGRDEQFF
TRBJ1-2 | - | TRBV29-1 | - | TGCAGCGTCGAGACGGGGGGGTCGTTTGGCTACACCTTC | CSVETGGSFGYTF
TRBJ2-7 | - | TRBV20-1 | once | TGCAGTGCGAAAGCGGGTGGCGAGCAGTACTTC | CSAKAGGEQYF
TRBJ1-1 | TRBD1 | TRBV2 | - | TGTGCCAGCAGTGTGGGAGGGACAGGGGGCCTCCTGAACACTGAAGCTTTCTTT | CASSVGGTGGLLNTEAFF
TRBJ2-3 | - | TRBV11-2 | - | TGTGCCAGCAGCTTCGTGGACAGTACCACAGATACGCAGTATTTT | CASSFVDSTTDTQYF
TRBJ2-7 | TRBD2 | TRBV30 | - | TGTGCCTGGAGTGTACCCCGACTAGCGCCAAAGACCTACGAGCAGTACTTC | CAWSVPRLAPKTYEQYF
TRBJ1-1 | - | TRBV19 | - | TGTGCCAGTAGTATTGGCGGAATCTTAGAAGCTTTCTTT | CASSIGGILEAFF
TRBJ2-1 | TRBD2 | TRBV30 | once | TGTGCCTGGAGTGTAAGCGCGGGAGGAGGCGATGAGCAGTTCTTC | CAWSVSAGGGDEQFF
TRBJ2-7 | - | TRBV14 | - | TGTGCCAGCAGCCGGACAGTCCGGGACGAGCAGTACTTC | CASSRTVRDEQYF
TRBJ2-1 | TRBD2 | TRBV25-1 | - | TGTGCCAGCAGTGAATATCGGACTAGCGGGTTCTCCTACAATGAGCAGTTCTTC | CASSEYRTSGFSYNEQFF
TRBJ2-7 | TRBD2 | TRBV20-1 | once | TGCAGTGCCAAAGCGGGGGGGAGGGCCTACGAGCAGTACTTC | CSAKAGGRAYEQYF
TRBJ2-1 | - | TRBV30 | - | TGTGCCTGGAGTGGGGACCCCTGGGACTACAATGAGCAGTTCTTC | CAWSGDPWDYNEQFF